This T cell receptor beta chain stems from a study of cytomegalovirus exposure and HLA in healthy donors. Points from the study as a whole: When analyzed later, a missense DCLRE1C variant was found to be linked to TCR beta V- and J-gene trimming.

On this clone itself: The target antigen is unknown.

The CDR3 spans 15 residues. V was pared by 4 bases and J by 3 bases, with 6 bases of the junction left unmatched. In germline, CDR1 is SGDLS, CDR2 YYNGEE. Amplification used 60 Vbeta primers and 13 Jbeta primers. The repertoire was sequenced with immunoSEQ multiplex PCR; TCRdb's copy has only in-frame clones and lacks some. The listing records 70,000 or so clones. All donors participated as healthy donors of bone marrow. This TCR came from a boy between 10 and 17 years old in good health and CMV-seronegative. J is TRBJ2-7 and V is TRBV9, with 11 bases aligning to TRBD2. The sequencing input was PBMCs. The CDR3 DNA sequence: TGTGCCAGCAGCCCGGGGACTAGCGGCATCTACGAGCAGTACTTC. This gives the protein CASSPGTSGIYEQYF.